A single sample gave rise to the 25 T cell receptor beta chains below, sequenced in a study of shared clonotypes between healthy human individuals. Only in-frame clones appear in the TCRdb table, and some are missing; sequencing was by immunoSEQ multiplex PCR. The table includes 2,100,000 or so clones, approximately 96% detected once. Sequencing input: naive CD4+ T cells sorted from blood. As to subset: CD45RA+ positively selected. The receptors originated from a man aged 18 to 30 in good health.

J is TRBJ2-3 and V is TRBV30; D call uncertain. The CDR3 extends over 13 amino acids. V dropped 5 bases and J dropped 2 bases, with 11 bases sitting between them. Germline CDR1 and CDR2: GTSNPN and SVGIG (reference sequence). CDR3 sequence reads: CAWLGLFTDTQYF. CDR3 DNA: TGTGCCTGGCTAGGTCTATTCACAGATACGCAGTATTTT.

This clone occurred once. The V gene is TRBV4-1, the J gene TRBJ2-5; D is uncertain. With the DNA end fitting TRBJ2-7 better, the J assignment may be wrong. CDR1 MGHRA and CDR2 YSYEKL come from the germline V gene. The CDR3 totals 15 residues. In DNA, the CDR3 is TGCGCCAGCAGCCAAGAACCGACCAAGATCTACGAGCAGTACTTC. Translation gives CASSQEPTKIYEQYF.

The genes are TRBV7-9 and TRBJ2-4; D is perhaps TRBD1 (7 bases). V shed 1 base and J shed 3 bases, with 19 bases lying between them. The CDR3 spans 18 residues. The germline CDR1 and CDR2 sequences are SEHNR and FQNEAQ (reference sequence). The CDR3 nucleotides are TGTGCCAGCAGCTTAGATGGAGGGACAGACAGTCACAAAAACATTCAGTACTTC. It translates to CASSLDGGTDSHKNIQYF.

The chain uses TRBV5-4 and TRBJ1-2; D is unresolved. With 2 bases removed from V and 8 bases from J, the gap between germline ends came to 28 bases. Germline loops: CDR1 SGHNT, CDR2 YYREEE (reference sequence). CDR3 length equals 18 residues. CDR3 residues: CASSFGPGTSPPSGGYTF. CDR3 nucleotides: TGTGCCAGCAGCTTCGGTCCCGGAACAAGTCCCCCCTCCGGCGGCTACACCTTC.

Comment on this clone: Other DNA sequences in this sample translate to the same CDR3. V is TRBV20-1 and J is TRBJ1-2; 7 bases are a match to TRBD1. V dropped 3 bases and J dropped 8; count of bases not matched to a gene: 3. Per germline, CDR1 DFQATT and CDR2 SNEGSKA (reference sequence). The CDR3 runs to 11 residues. The CDR3 sequence: CSASRQGGYTF. The DNA for the CDR3 is TGCAGTGCTAGCCGACAGGGAGGCTACACCTTC.

This chain joins TRBV27 and TRBJ2-7; 7 nucleotides agree with TRBD2. The germline V gene has CDR1 MNHEY and CDR2 SMNVEV (reference sequence). The J segment lost 10 bases and the V segment lost 6 bases, leaving 21 bases of the junction unmatched. The CDR3 sequence is 16 residues long. CDR3 coding DNA: TGTGCCAGCAGCCCGCACGCTAGCGGTCCACAAGGGCACCAGTACTTC. Encoded protein: CASSPHASGPQGHQYF.

The chain is built from TRBV4-1 and TRBJ2-1; unclear D gene. CDR1 is MGHRA, CDR2 YSYEKL, per germline. Trimming stripped 0 bases from V and 10 bases from J, with 13 bases between. This CDR3 has 14 residues. Here the CDR3 reads CASSQDWYGPEQFF. The CDR3 nucleotides are TGCGCCAGCAGCCAAGATTGGTACGGGCCAGAGCAGTTCTTC.

The rearrangement links TRBV6-5 to TRBJ2-3; D not resolved. Per the germline V gene, CDR1 is MNHEY and CDR2 is SVGAGI. The CDR3 spans 16 residues. The V gene lost 0 bases and the J gene lost 4 bases, with 14 bases spanning the gap. CDR3 nucleotide sequence: TGTGCCAGCAGTTACTCAGCCTTTCCCCTCCCAGATACGCAGTATTTT. Protein sequence: CASSYSAFPLPDTQYF.

Concerning this clone itself: Other DNA sequences of this sample code for an identical CDR3. The chain recombines TRBV18 with TRBJ2-5; D may be TRBD2 (5 bases). V lost 3 bases to trimming and J lost 5 bases, with 10 bases between them. The CDR3 has 13 residues. Germline V lookup: CDR1 KGHSH, CDR2 LQKENI. CDR3 nucleotide sequence: TGTGCCAGCTCACCCCCCGGGGTGGAGACCCAGTACTTC. This codes for CASSPPGVETQYF.

The V call is TRBV29-1, the J call TRBJ1-1; maybe TRBD1 (5 bases). The V and J ends lost 3 bases and 5 bases respectively, with 13 bases between them. This CDR3 spans 13 amino acids. Germline CDR1 SQVTM, CDR2 ANQGSEA. CDR3 protein: CSVDIAGSTEAFF. The CDR3 nucleotides read TGCAGCGTTGATATTGCAGGGTCAACTGAAGCTTTCTTT.

The chain couples TRBV19 to TRBJ2-7, with TRBD1 matching over 7 bases. The ends lost 4 bases at V and 2 bases at J; junction bases unmatched: 8. This CDR3 is built from 15 residues. CDR1 and CDR2 (germline): LNHDA, SQIVND (reference sequence). CDR3 residues: CASSKSGQKAYEQYF. The CDR3 coding sequence is TGTGCCAGTAGTAAGTCGGGACAGAAAGCCTACGAGCAGTACTTC.

The J gene is TRBJ1-2, the V gene TRBV28; unclear D gene. V shed 5 bases and J shed 6 bases, with 4 bases lying between them. From germline, CDR1 is MDHEN and CDR2 SYDVKM. The CDR3 is 10 amino acids. CDR3 DNA sequence: TGTGCCAGCAGTGGCAATGGCTACACCTTC. It codes for CASSGNGYTF.

The V call is TRBV28, the J call TRBJ2-1; D is unresolved. Trimming removed 5 bases from V and 4 bases from J, with 15 bases in between. The CDR3 loop spans 15 amino acids. The germline V gene has CDR1 MDHEN and CDR2 SYDVKM. The CDR3 DNA reads TGTGCCAGCAGTCCCTCCTCCCGTGGTTACAATGAGCAGTTCTTC. It specifies CASSPSSRGYNEQFF. The full variable domain, its missing parts supplied by reference TRBV28 and TRBJ2-1, is DVKVTQSSRYLVKRTGEKVFLECVQDMDHENMFWYRQDPGLGLRLIYFSYDVKMKEKGDIPEGYSVSREKKERFSLILESASTNQTSMYLCASSPSSRGYNEQFFGPGTRLTVL.

The rearrangement links TRBV10-3 to TRBJ2-2; D is undetermined. Germline CDR1 is ENHRY and CDR2 is SYGVKD. The CDR3 length is 14 residues. Trimming took 4 bases from V and 3 from J, leaving 9 bases between them. CDR3 sequence: CAISGQLDTGELFF. Written as DNA, the CDR3 is TGTGCCATCAGTGGACAACTGGACACCGGGGAGCTGTTTTTT.

The chain links TRBV19 to TRBJ1-2, with D perhaps TRBD1 (5 bases). CDR1 is LNHDA and CDR2 is SQIVND in the germline V gene (reference sequence). The CDR3 sequence is 14 residues long. V was shortened by 8 bases and J by 3 bases, with 16 bases between the two germline ends. CDR3 in amino acids: CASGQVNAYYGYTF. The CDR3 nucleotides read TGTGCCAGTGGACAAGTTAATGCGTACTATGGCTACACCTTC.

This clone has only one observation. The chain joins TRBV6-6 to TRBJ2-3, with TRBD2 matching over 7 bases. Germline CDR1 reads MNHNY; CDR2 reads SVGAGI (reference sequence). This CDR3 has 15 amino acids. J lost 11 bases, V lost 5 bases, and 16 bases had no gene match. The DNA of the CDR3 is TGTGCCAGCAGTACTCCCTCAAGAGCCGGGGAGGGGCAGTATTTT. Protein product: CASSTPSRAGEGQYF.

The CDR3 is CATKRTYQETQYF. In DNA, the CDR3 is TGTGCCACCAAAAGGACATACCAAGAGACCCAGTACTTC. This chain uses TRBV2 with TRBJ2-5; D may be TRBD1 (5 bases). V was shortened by 10 bases and J by 0 bases, with 12 bases between the two germline ends. Germline CDR1 is SNHLY and CDR2 is FYNNEI. CDR3 length: 13 amino acids.

The chain couples TRBV27 to TRBJ2-3; TRBD1 matches 7 bases. V gave up 6 bases and J gave up 0 bases; unmatched junction bases: 3. Germline lookup yields CDR1 MNHEY and CDR2 SMNVEV (reference sequence). The CDR3 sequence is 14 residues long. CDR3 residues: CASRDRSSTDTQYF. In DNA form, the CDR3 reads TGTGCCAGCAGGGACAGGTCTAGCACAGATACGCAGTATTTT.

CDR3 region: CASSLRLAGGTGELFF. In DNA, the CDR3 is TGTGCCAGCAGCTTGCGACTAGCGGGGGGTACCGGGGAGCTGTTTTTT. The V call is TRBV9, the J call TRBJ2-2; 13 bases are shared with TRBD2. The germline V gene encodes CDR1 SGDLS and CDR2 YYNGEE. The junction had 5 bases not matched to a gene; V was cut back by 4 bases and J by 5 bases. The CDR3 extends over 16 amino acids.

This chain connects TRBV5-1 to TRBJ1-5, with 11 bases that match TRBD1. The CDR3 runs to 14 residues. CDR1 is SGHRS, CDR2 YFSETQ, per germline. J lost 6 bases, V lost 3 bases, and 2 bases had no gene match. CDR3 protein: CASSSDRGPQPQHF. The CDR3 DNA reads as TGCGCCAGCAGCTCGGACAGGGGGCCTCAGCCCCAGCATTTT.

The table lists this clone with a count of one. This chain joins TRBV11-2 and TRBJ2-7; D gene uncertain. With 1 base removed from V and 7 bases from J, the gap between germline ends came to 11 bases. CDR1 SGHAT and CDR2 FQNNGV come from the germline V gene. The CDR3 has 13 amino acids. CDR3 nucleotides: TGTGCCAGCAGCTTAGGTACGGCTGGGGAGCAGTACTTC. This sequence encodes CASSLGTAGEQYF.

The V and J genes are TRBV28 and TRBJ1-1, with TRBD1 identical over 8 bases. Per the germline V gene, CDR1 is MDHEN and CDR2 is SYDVKM. This CDR3 region has 14 residues. J was trimmed by 3 bases and V by 6 bases; bases with no gene match: 6. CDR3 protein: CASSLQTGDTEAFF. The CDR3 bases are TGTGCCAGCAGCCTGCAGACAGGGGACACTGAAGCTTTCTTT.

This clone was seen only once. V usage is TRBV4-3 and J usage is TRBJ2-7, with D possibly matching TRBD2 (6 bases). V was clipped by 2 bases and J by 1 base, with 9 bases between them. Germline V CDR1 and CDR2: LGHNA, YSLEER. CDR3 size: 14 residues. The CDR3 DNA is TGCGCCAGCAGCCAACTGGGGACTTCCTACGAGCAGTACTTC. Encoded protein: CASSQLGTSYEQYF.

This chain joins TRBV5-4 and TRBJ2-1; 9 bases map to TRBD1. This CDR3 spans 15 amino acids. V was pared by 0 bases and J by 8 bases, with 6 bases of the junction left unmatched. Germline V lookup: CDR1 SGHNT, CDR2 YYREEE (reference sequence). This CDR3 is CASSLVGQGTHEQFF. DNA of the CDR3: TGTGCCAGCAGCTTGGTCGGACAGGGGACGCATGAGCAGTTCTTC.

The chain combines TRBV19 with TRBJ1-2; unclear D gene. Trimming pared 6 bases from V and 4 bases from J, leaving 24 bases between. Germline V lookup: CDR1 LNHDA, CDR2 SQIVND (reference sequence). This CDR3 region has 17 residues. The CDR3 protein is CASRPSSRGSEIYGYTF. The DNA of the CDR3 is TGTGCCAGTAGACCTTCCTCTCGGGGTTCCGAAATCTATGGCTACACCTTC. The whole variable domain, remainder taken from reference TRBV19 and TRBJ1-2, is DGGITQSPKYLFRKEGQNVTLSCEQNLNHDAMYWYRQDPGQGLRLIYYSQIVNDFQKGDIAEGYSVSREKKESFPLTVTSAQKNPTAFYLCASRPSSRGSEIYGYTFGSGTRLTVV.